The text below deals with one T cell receptor beta chain. Its antigen specificity is not known. Base qualities are not at hand, and no much larger clone is one base apart. Library prep was done by the immunoSEQ multiplex PCR assay. TCRdb took this table from immuneACCESS and kept in-frame rearrangements with V and J called. Such tables lack part of the clones; where checked against another copy, unresolved V genes explain under half of the gap, and the rest is unexplained. The sample has 180,000 or so clones on record, 93% of them singletons. The ten largest clones take up about 4% of the sample. The data originate from a study of control samples from healthy donors and cancer patients (dated by TCRdb to the early 2020s). The CDR3 covers 17 residues, taking in both the cysteine and the phenylalanine. Only the CDR3 part of the read is kept: 51 bases, read in frame from the first base. Relative to germline, V is 1 base shorter and J is 3 bases shorter, with 16 bases between their ends. In the germline V gene, CDR1 corresponds to LGHNT and CDR2 to FRNRAP.

This TCR was sampled from a woman aged 60-75 years in good health. The chain is encoded by TRBV12-5 joined to TRBJ1-5; TRBD1 is a weak D gene call, 5 bases matching. Sequencing used blood. CDR3 reads: CASGLGVRGFDNQPQHF. The DNA sequence reads TGTGCTAGTGGTTTGGGCGTCCGGGGGTTTGACAATCAGCCCCAGCATTTT. Reference TRBV12-5 and TRBJ1-5 proteins supply the regions before and after the CDR3; the full variable domain is: DARVTQTPRHKVTEMGQEVTMRCQPILGHNTVFWYRQTMMQGLELLAYFRNRAPLDDSGMPKDRFSAEMPDATLATLKIQPSEPRDSAVYFCASGLGVRGFDNQPQHFGDGTRLSIL.